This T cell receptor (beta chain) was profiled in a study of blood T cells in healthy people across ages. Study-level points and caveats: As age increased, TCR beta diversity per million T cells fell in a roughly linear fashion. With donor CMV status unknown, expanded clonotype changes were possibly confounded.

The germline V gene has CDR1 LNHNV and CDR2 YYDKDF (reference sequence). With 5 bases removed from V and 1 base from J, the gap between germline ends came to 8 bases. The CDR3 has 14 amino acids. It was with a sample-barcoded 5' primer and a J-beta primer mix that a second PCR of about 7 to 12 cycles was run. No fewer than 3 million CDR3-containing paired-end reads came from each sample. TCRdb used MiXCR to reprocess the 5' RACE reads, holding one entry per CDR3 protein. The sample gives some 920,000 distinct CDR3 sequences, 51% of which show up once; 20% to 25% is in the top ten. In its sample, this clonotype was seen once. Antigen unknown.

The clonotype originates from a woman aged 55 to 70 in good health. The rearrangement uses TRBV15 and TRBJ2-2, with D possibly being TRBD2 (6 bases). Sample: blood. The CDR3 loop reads CATSLAENTGELFF. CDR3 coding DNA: TGTGCCACCAGCTTAGCGGAGAACACCGGGGAGCTGTTTTTT.